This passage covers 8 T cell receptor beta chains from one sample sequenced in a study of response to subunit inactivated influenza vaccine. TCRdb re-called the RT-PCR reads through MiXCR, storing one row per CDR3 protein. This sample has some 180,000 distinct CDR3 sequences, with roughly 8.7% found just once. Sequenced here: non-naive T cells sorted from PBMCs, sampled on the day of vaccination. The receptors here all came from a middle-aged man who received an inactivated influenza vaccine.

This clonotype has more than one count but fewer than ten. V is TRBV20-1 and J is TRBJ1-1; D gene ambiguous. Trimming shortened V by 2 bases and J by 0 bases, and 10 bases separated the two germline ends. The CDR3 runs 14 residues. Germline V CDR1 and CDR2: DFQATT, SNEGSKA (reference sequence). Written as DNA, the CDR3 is TGCAGTGCTAGACAGGAGGGCATGAACACTGAAGCTTTCTTT. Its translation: CSARQEGMNTEAFF.

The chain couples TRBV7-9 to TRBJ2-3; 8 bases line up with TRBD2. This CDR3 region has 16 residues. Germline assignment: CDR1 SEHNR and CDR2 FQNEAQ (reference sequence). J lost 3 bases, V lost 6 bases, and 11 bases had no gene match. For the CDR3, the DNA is TGTGCCAGCAGTCCTTTGCTAGCGGGTATTACAGATACGCAGTATTTT. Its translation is CASSPLLAGITDTQYF.

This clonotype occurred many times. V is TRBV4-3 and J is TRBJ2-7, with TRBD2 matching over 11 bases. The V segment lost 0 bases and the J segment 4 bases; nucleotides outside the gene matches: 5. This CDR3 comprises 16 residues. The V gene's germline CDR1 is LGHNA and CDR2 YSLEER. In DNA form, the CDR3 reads TGCGCCAGCAGCCAAGATATTAGCGGGGGGGGTTACGAGCAGTACTTC. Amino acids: CASSQDISGGGYEQYF.

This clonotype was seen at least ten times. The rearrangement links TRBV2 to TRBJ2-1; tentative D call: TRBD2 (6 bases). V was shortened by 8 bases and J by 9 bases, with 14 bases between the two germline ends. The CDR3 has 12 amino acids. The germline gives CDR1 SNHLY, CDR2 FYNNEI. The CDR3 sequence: CASSNLASEQFF. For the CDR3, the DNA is TGTGCCAGCTCAAATCTAGCGAGTGAGCAGTTCTTC.

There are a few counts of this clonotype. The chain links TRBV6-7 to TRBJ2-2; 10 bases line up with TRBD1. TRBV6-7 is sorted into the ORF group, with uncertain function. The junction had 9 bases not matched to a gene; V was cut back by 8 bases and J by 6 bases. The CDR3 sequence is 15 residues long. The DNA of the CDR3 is TGTGCCAGCGGCACGGGACAGGGGTCCGCCGGGGAGCTGTTTTTT. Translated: CASGTGQGSAGELFF.

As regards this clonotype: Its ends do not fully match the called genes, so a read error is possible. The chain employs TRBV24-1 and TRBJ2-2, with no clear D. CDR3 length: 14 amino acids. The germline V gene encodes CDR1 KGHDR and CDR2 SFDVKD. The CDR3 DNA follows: TGTGCCACCAGTGACAGAACGAACACCGTGGAGCTGTTTTTT. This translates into CATSDRTNTVELFF.

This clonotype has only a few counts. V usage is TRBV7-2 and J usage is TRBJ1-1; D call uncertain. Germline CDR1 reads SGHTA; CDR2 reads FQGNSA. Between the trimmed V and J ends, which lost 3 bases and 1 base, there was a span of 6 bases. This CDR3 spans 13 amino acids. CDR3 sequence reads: CASSFGRNTEAFF. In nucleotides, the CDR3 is TGTGCCAGCAGCTTTGGGAGGAACACTGAAGCTTTCTTT.

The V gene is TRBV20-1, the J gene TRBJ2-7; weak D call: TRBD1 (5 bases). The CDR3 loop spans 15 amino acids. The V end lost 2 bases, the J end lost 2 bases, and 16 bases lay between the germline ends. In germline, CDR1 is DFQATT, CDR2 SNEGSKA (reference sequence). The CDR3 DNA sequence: TGCAGTGCTAGACACTGGACACGGCCAACCTACGAGCAGTACTTC. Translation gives CSARHWTRPTYEQYF.